One and the same sample provided the 21 T cell receptor beta chains below, sequenced in a study of T cell changes during pregnancy in multiple sclerosis. Generated by immunoSEQ multiplex PCR, the TCRdb table keeps only in-frame clones and is missing some. The repertoire holds about 69,000 clones, with 90% to 95% as singletons. The sample here was CD4+ T cells from peripheral blood mononuclear cells, taken in the third trimester of pregnancy. The receptors here all came from a female donor in good health, enrolled as a control in a pregnancy study.

V usage is TRBV9 and J usage is TRBJ2-1; D is unresolved. The CDR3 sequence is 13 residues long. Per the germline V gene, CDR1 is SGDLS and CDR2 is YYNGEE. The V end lost 1 base, the J end lost 7 bases, and 9 bases lay between the germline ends. CDR3 coding DNA: TGTGCCAGCAGCGTATCACAGCTGAATGAGCAGTTCTTC. Residues: CASSVSQLNEQFF.

The V and J genes are TRBV4-3 and TRBJ1-4; 11 bases line up with TRBD1. Germline V gene data show CDR1 as LGHNA and CDR2 as YSLEER. This CDR3 is built from 19 residues. Trimming at V came to 0 bases and at J to 7 bases, leaving 13 bases not matched to a gene. The CDR3 DNA is TGCGCCAGCAGCCAAGATTGGGGCGGACAGGGGGCCTTAAGTGAAAAACTGTTTTTT. It translates to CASSQDWGGQGALSEKLFF.

The chain is built from TRBV11-3 and TRBJ1-6, with 7 bases aligning to TRBD1. The CDR3 is made up of 14 amino acids. Germline CDR1 SGHNT, CDR2 YENEEA. V gave up 5 bases and J gave up 7 bases; unmatched junction bases: 5. As DNA, the CDR3 is TGTGCCAGCAGCACCCGGACAGGAAATTCACCCCTCCACTTT. Translation: CASSTRTGNSPLHF.

V gene TRBV5-3 combines with J gene TRBJ1-3; 7 nucleotides align to TRBD1. TRBV5-3 is an ORF, with its function uncertain. This CDR3 has 16 amino acids. V shed 5 bases, J shed 6 bases, and the junction held 14 bases outside the gene matches. The CDR3 reads CARRPDRAHLLNTIYF. CDR3 nucleotides: TGTGCCAGAAGACCCGACAGGGCCCATCTATTAAACACCATATATTTT.

This clone was observed once. This rearrangement joins TRBV7-2 to TRBJ1-2, with D tentatively TRBD1 (5 bases). CDR1 is SGHTA and CDR2 is FQGNSA in the germline V gene. V was clipped by 2 bases and J by 6 bases, with 7 bases between them. This CDR3 is 12 amino acids long. CDR3 region: CASSLRTNGYTF. Here the CDR3 DNA reads TGTGCCAGCAGCTTAAGGACAAATGGCTACACCTTC.

The chain carries TRBV18 and TRBJ2-5, with 7 bases identical to TRBD1. Unmatched junction bases numbered 6, after V lost 3 bases and J lost 2 bases. CDR1 KGHSH and CDR2 LQKENI come from the germline V gene. The CDR3 runs to 15 residues. CDR3 loop: CASSPTGTAQETQYF. CDR3 nucleotides: TGTGCCAGCTCACCTACCGGGACAGCACAAGAGACCCAGTACTTC.

The V gene is TRBV5-6, the J gene TRBJ2-1; 8 bases match TRBD2. Germline V CDR1 and CDR2: SGHDT, YYEEEE. V dropped 4 bases and J dropped 5; count of bases not matched to a gene: 14. The length of the CDR3 is 17 residues. In DNA, the CDR3 is TGTGCCAGCAGCAGGGATTTACTCGGGGGGGTTCACAATGAGCAGTTCTTC. Translated, it gives CASSRDLLGGVHNEQFF.

The gene calls are TRBV7-2 and TRBJ2-3; TRBD2 agrees at 10 bases. This CDR3 spans 16 amino acids. J was trimmed by 0 bases and V by 2 bases; bases with no gene match: 2. The germline gives CDR1 SGHTA, CDR2 FQGNSA. The CDR3 nucleotides read TGTGCCAGCAGCTTAACTAGCGGGGTTAGCACAGATACGCAGTATTTT. Encoded protein: CASSLTSGVSTDTQYF.

V gene TRBV9 combines with J gene TRBJ2-2, with a tentative D call TRBD1 (5 bases). V was pared by 0 bases and J by 4 bases, with 10 bases between. Germline V lookup: CDR1 SGDLS, CDR2 YYNGEE. The CDR3 has 15 residues. CDR3 residues: CASSVVQGSTGELFF. The CDR3 nucleotides are TGTGCCAGCAGCGTAGTGCAGGGAAGCACCGGGGAGCTGTTTTTT.

The J gene is TRBJ1-3, the V gene TRBV7-2, with no clear D. The CDR3 is 16 residues long. Trimming left V 1 base short and J 0 bases short, with 10 bases between. Germline V gene sequence: CDR1 SGHTA, CDR2 FQGNSA. This CDR3 reads CASSLGQASSGNTIYF. The CDR3, as DNA: TGTGCCAGCAGCTTAGGGCAGGCCAGCTCTGGAAACACCATATATTTT.

As DNA, the CDR3 is TGTGCCAGCAGTTACTCCCAGGGGGGAGTGGACACTGAAGCTTTCTTT. Translating gives CASSYSQGGVDTEAFF. This chain connects TRBV6-5 to TRBJ1-1; 7 nucleotides line up with TRBD1. The CDR3 covers 16 residues. V gave up 0 bases and J gave up 3 bases; unmatched junction bases: 7. The V gene's germline CDR1 is MNHEY and CDR2 SVGAGI.

This chain joins TRBV2 and TRBJ1-2; 7 bases are a match to TRBD1. The CDR3 length is 14 residues. The ends lost 3 bases at V and 2 bases at J; junction bases unmatched: 3. Germline CDR1 is SNHLY and CDR2 is FYNNEI. The CDR3, as DNA: TGTGCCAGCAGTGATCCGGACAGGAACTATGGCTACACCTTC. As protein: CASSDPDRNYGYTF.

The chain combines TRBV27 with TRBJ1-4, with a possible D match to TRBD1 (6 bases). Between the trimmed V and J ends, which lost 5 bases and 8 bases, there was a span of 15 bases. CDR1 is MNHEY, CDR2 SMNVEV, per germline (reference sequence). The CDR3 loop spans 14 amino acids. CDR3 residues: CASSPRGAGEKLFF. The CDR3 DNA reads as TGTGCCAGCAGTCCTCGGGGGGCCGGGGAAAAACTGTTTTTT. The whole variable domain, filled in from reference TRBV27 and TRBJ1-4, reads EAQVTQNPRYLITVTGKKLTVTCSQNMNHEYMSWYRQDPGLGLRQIYYSMNVEVTDKGDVPEGYKVSRKEKRNFPLILESPSPNQTSLYFCASSPRGAGEKLFFGSGTQLSVL.

This rearrangement joins TRBV2 to TRBJ2-7; D possibly corresponds to TRBD2 (6 bases). The germline V and J ends were trimmed by 2 bases and 3 bases, with 14 bases remaining between them. Germline values: CDR1 SNHLY, CDR2 FYNNEI. CDR3 length equals 15 residues. The CDR3 sequence: CASSEPRGNLYEQYF. CDR3 DNA sequence: TGTGCCAGCAGTGAACCGCGGGGTAACCTCTACGAGCAGTACTTC.

V is TRBV2 and J is TRBJ1-5; D ambiguous. Germline values: CDR1 SNHLY, CDR2 FYNNEI. V lost 4 bases to trimming and J lost 5 bases, with 3 bases between them. The CDR3 has 11 amino acids. CDR3 residues: CASSADQPQHF. The CDR3 region has the DNA TGTGCCAGCAGTGCAGATCAGCCCCAGCATTTT.

The chain joins TRBV25-1 to TRBJ1-1; a possible D gene is TRBD1 (5 bases). V lost 1 base, J lost 4 bases, and 7 bases lay in between. CDR1 is MGHDK, CDR2 SYGVNS, per germline. CDR3 length: 13 residues. The CDR3 coding sequence is TGTGCCAGCAGTGAATTACAGGCCACTGAAGCTTTCTTT. It is translated as CASSELQATEAFF.

The DNA of the CDR3 is TGTGCCATCAGTGAAGGAGGCCCTAACTATGGCTACACCTTC. Translating gives CAISEGGPNYGYTF. This chain links TRBV10-3 with TRBJ1-2; D is unclear. Trimming took 3 bases from V and 0 from J, leaving 8 bases between them. Germline V gene sequence: CDR1 ENHRY, CDR2 SYGVKD. The length of the CDR3 is 14 residues.

The rearrangement joins TRBV5-1 to TRBJ1-1; TRBD1 might be the D (5 bases). This CDR3 contains 15 residues. Trimming stripped 4 bases from V and 0 bases from J, with 13 bases between. Germline-derived CDR1 and CDR2 are SGHRS and YFSETQ. Here the CDR3 DNA reads TGCGCCAGCAGCGCGGGGACGACAGTGAACACTGAAGCTTTCTTT. This gives the protein CASSAGTTVNTEAFF.

The chain links TRBV7-2 to TRBJ1-5, with D possibly TRBD1 on 5 matching bases. CDR1 and CDR2 from the germline V gene are SGHTA and FQGNSA. V lost 4 bases and J 0 bases, leaving 13 bases between the germline ends. The CDR3 spans 16 residues. CDR3 bases: TGTGCCAGCAGCTCTCAGACAGATTTTAGCAATCAGCCCCAGCATTTT. Translated: CASSSQTDFSNQPQHF.

The chain joins TRBV4-2 to TRBJ2-4, with a tentative D call TRBD2 (6 bases). V was trimmed by 1 base and J by 3 bases, leaving 13 bases between them. The germline gives CDR1 LGHNA, CDR2 YNFKEQ. CDR3 length equals 16 residues. CDR3 sequence reads: CASSQVAVGGKNIQYF. CDR3 nucleotides: TGTGCCAGCAGCCAAGTAGCCGTGGGGGGCAAAAACATTCAGTACTTC.

This clone was found a few times. The chain uses TRBV7-2 and TRBJ1-2; D perhaps matches TRBD1 (5 bases). The CDR3 consists of 19 residues. The V gene lost 1 base and the J gene lost 1 base, with 22 bases spanning the gap. CDR1 SGHTA and CDR2 FQGNSA come from the germline V gene. Here the CDR3 DNA reads TGTGCCAGCAGCTTAGATCTCACTGGGGGGGTGGACCTTAACTATGGCTACACCTTC. It yields the protein CASSLDLTGGVDLNYGYTF.